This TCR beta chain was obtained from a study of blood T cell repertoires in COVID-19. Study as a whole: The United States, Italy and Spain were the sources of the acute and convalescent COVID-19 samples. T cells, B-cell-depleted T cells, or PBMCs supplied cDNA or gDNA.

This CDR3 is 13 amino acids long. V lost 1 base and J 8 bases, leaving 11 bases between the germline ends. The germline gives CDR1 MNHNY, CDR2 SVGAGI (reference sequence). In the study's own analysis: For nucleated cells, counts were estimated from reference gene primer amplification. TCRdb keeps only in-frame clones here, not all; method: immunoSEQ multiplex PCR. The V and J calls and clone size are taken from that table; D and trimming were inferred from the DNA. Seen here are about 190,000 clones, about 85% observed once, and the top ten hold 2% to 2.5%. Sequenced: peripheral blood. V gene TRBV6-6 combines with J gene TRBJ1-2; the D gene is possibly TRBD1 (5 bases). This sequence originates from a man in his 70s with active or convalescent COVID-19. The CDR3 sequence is CASSYLGEGGYTF. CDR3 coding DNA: TGTGCCAGCAGTTACTTGGGGGAGGGGGGCTACACCTTC.